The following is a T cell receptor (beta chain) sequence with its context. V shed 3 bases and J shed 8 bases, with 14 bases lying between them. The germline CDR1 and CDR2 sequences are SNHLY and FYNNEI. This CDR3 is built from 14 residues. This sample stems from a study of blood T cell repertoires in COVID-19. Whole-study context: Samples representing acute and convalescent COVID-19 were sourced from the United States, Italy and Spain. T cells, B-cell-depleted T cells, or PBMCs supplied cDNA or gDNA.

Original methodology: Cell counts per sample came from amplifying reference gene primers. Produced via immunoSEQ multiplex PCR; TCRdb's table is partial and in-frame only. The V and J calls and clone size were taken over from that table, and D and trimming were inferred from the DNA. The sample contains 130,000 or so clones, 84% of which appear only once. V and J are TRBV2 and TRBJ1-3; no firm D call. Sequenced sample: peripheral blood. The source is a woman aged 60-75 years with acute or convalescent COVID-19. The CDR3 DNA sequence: TGTGCCAGCAGTGATTACAGCCACGGGGACACCATATATTTT. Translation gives CASSDYSHGDTIYF. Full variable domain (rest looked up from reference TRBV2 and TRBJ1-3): EPEVTQTPSHQVTQMGQEVILRCVPISNHLYFYWYRQILGQKVEFLVSFYNNEISEKSEIFDDQFSVERPDGSNFTLKIRSTKLEDSAMYFCASSDYSHGDTIYFGEGSWLTVV.